This section outlines one T cell receptor beta chain sequence together with its context. The antigen is not known. Profiling relied on immunoSEQ multiplex PCR, and the TCRdb table lists in-frame clones only, not all of them. The table shows about half a million clones, with 75% to 85% occurring only once. CDR1 is SGHVS, CDR2 FQNEAQ, per germline. V was clipped by 5 bases and J by 5 bases, with 21 bases between them. The CDR3 has 17 amino acids. This specimen belongs to a study of shared clonotypes between healthy human individuals. The study, taken as a whole, reports: Clonotype sharing levels among donors were expected to vary with sequencing depth.

The sequencing sample was made of PBMCs. The sequence was obtained from a woman aged 40 to 50 in good health. Some clones in this sample may be carry-over from other donors' samples. The rearrangement uses TRBV7-8 and TRBJ2-2; TRBD2 is a possible D gene (7 bases). CDR3 in DNA: TGTGCCAGCAGCCCTACCGGGGGGTGGGGGACAACCGGGGAGCTGTTTTTT. Translating gives CASSPTGGWGTTGELFF.